One TCR beta chain is described in this entry. Its antigen is still unknown. No per-base quality is available; no much larger clone lies one base away. Per the publication, the treatment or condition label means: in vitro stimulation with specific CMV peptide epitopes to enrich CMV-specific T cells. The data originate from a study of T cell repertoires in cytomegalovirus infection (dated by TCRdb to the late 2010s). Turning to the overall study: The peptide stimulations were aimed at well-studied HLA-B-restricted epitopes as well as recently identified HLA-C-restricted CMV epitopes, whose presentation resists viral immunomodulation. Because public TCR beta signatures pointed to carriage of CMV infection together with the matching HLA type, the HLA type of each donor mattered for the analysis.

The germline V gene (reference sequence) yields LNHDA for CDR1 and SQIVND for CDR2. Trimming costs V 5 bases and J 2 bases, and their ends lie 19 bases apart. The CDR3 spans 16 residues, from the cysteine through the phenylalanine. Only the CDR3 portion is preserved as DNA: 48 bases, with reading frame beginning at the first base. Sequenced using an Illumina HiSeq 1500. TCRdb took the public reads, trimmed them with fastp at Q25, ran MiXCR for clone calling and kept in-frame beta chains. Under each unique CDR3 protein, matching rows form one entry showing the most common genes and DNA. For this sample the table gives about 340,000 distinct CDR3 sequences, of which just under 30% were detected only once. Around 20% of the sample comes from the top ten. General study outcomes and caveats: The ex vivo response was dominated by HLA-C-restricted CMV-specific TCR beta clonotypes, which also provided the single most frequent clonotype in two of eight donors. Cumulative frequency of public TCR beta family members discriminated carriers of CMV infection plus the relevant HLA type in this cohort and an independent approximately 370-donor cohort.

The material sequenced was cultured PBMCs, taken from culture after CMV antigen stimulation. The V and J genes are TRBV19 and TRBJ2-7; no D segment can be confidently identified. The receptor was isolated from a human donor in good health (CMV status not recorded). Some clones in this sample may be carry-over from other donors' samples. The bases read TGTGCCAGTAGTCCCCGGGTCAACCCTGGCCCCTACGAGCAGTACTTC. The translation is CASSPRVNPGPYEQYF.